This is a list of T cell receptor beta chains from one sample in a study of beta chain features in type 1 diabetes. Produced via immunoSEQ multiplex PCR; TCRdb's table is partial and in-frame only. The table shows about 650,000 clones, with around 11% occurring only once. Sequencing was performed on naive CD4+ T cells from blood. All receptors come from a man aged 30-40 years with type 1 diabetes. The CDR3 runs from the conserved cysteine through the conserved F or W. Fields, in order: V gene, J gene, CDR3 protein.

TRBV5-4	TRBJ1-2	CASSPEANYGYTF
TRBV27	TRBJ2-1	CASSLRGGRYNEQFF
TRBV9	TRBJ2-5	CASSVEETQYF
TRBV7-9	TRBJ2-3	CASSLGHITDTQYF
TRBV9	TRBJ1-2	CASSVGLGQGMDGYTF
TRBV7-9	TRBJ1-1	CASSLTGDTEAFF
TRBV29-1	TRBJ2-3	CSVASHSTDTQYF
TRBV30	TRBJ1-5	CAWSQEDNQPQHF
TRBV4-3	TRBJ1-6	CASSQEAYSPLHF
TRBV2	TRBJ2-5	CASSEIEETQYF
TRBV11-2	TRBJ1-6	CASSPRTGENSPLHF
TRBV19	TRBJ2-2	CASTRQENTGELFF
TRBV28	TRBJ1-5	CASSLWRQPQHF
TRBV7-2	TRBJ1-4	CASSYDRGREKLFF
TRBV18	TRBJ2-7	CASSPGRTDVYEQYF
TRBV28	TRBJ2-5	CASSSPVVTQETQYF
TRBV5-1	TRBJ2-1	CASSLGVTSYNEQFF
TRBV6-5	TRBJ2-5	CASSPSFLQETQYF
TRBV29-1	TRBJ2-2	CSGSGTTNTGELFF
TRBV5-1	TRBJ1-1	CASSPDGSENTEAFF
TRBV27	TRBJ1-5	CASSLFKGTGLQQPQHF
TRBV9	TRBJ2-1	CASSVGASGTSAPNEQFF
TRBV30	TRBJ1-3	CAWSTGGNTIYF
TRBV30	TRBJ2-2	CAWRVGANLFAGELFF
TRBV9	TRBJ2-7	CASSVLDVPYEQYF
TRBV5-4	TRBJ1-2	CASSTGTGVNYGYTF
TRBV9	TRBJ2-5	CASSVEGQVQETQYF
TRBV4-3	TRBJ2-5	CASSQAPGETQYF
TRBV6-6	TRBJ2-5	CASTRGASRETQYF
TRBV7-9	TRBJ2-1	CASSPAWGGSAYNEQFF
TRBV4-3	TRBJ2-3	CASSQEGDTQYF
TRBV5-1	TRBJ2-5	CASRMTGGQKTQYF
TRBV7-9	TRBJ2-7	CASSLVRNSAVTYEQYF
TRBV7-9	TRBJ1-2	CASSPGGSRYGYTF
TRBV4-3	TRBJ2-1	CASSRSGGAGNEQFF
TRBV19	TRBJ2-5	CASSMTSGGTQTQYF
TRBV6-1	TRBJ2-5	CASSQGREETQYF
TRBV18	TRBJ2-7	CASSPRSGYEQYF
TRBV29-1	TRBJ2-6	CSVQTGSGANVLTF
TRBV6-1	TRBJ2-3	CVSQAGEVDTQYF
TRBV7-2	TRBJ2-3	CASSPHSAGLSTDTQYF
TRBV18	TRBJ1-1	CASSPNRDSFWSTEAFF
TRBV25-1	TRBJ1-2	CASSEFGGNGYTF
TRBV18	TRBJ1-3	CASSPRSGNTIYF
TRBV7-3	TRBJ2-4	CASSPRDSNIQYF
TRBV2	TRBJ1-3	CASSEAVFSGNTIYF
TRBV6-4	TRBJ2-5	CASSEQGGETQYF
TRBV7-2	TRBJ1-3	CASSLQGNSGNTIYF
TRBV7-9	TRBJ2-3	CASSPSMGTDTQYF
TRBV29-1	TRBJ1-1	CSGEGALNTEAFF
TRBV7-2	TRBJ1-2	CASSLSRDSFYGYTF
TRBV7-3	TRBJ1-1	CASSLGRANTEAFF
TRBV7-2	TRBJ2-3	CASSPVGTDTQYF
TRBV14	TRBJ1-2	CASSRGRIPDGYTF
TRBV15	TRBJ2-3	CATSTEAIAGVTDTQYF
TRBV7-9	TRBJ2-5	CASSSPPGTQETQYF
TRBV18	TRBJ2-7	CASSYSGGALAYEQYF
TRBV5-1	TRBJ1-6	CASSLEQRDSPLHF
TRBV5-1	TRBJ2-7	CASSDTGSYEQYF